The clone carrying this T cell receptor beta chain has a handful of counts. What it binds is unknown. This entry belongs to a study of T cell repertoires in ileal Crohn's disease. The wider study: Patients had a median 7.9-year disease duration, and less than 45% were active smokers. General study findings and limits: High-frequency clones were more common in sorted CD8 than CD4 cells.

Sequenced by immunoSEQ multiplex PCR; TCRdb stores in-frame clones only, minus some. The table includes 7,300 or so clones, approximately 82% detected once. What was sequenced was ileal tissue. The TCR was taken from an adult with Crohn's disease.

In DNA, the CDR3 is TGTGCCAGCAGCTTAGATCGGTTAGCGGGAGGGAGCACCGGGGAGCTGTTTTTT. Its protein is CASSLDRLAGGSTGELFF. This chain uses TRBV11-2 with TRBJ2-2, with TRBD2 identical over 11 bases. Germline V gene sequence: CDR1 SGHAT, CDR2 FQNNGV. The CDR3 runs 18 residues. With 0 bases clipped from V and 4 bases from J, the junction kept 7 bases outside the gene matches. The full variable domain, completed using reference TRBV11-2 and TRBJ2-2, is EAGVAQSPRYKIIEKRQSVAFWCNPISGHATLYWYQQILGQGPKLLIQFQNNGVVDDSQLPKDRFSAERLKGVDSTLKIQPAKLEDSAVYLCASSLDRLAGGSTGELFFGEGSRLTVL.